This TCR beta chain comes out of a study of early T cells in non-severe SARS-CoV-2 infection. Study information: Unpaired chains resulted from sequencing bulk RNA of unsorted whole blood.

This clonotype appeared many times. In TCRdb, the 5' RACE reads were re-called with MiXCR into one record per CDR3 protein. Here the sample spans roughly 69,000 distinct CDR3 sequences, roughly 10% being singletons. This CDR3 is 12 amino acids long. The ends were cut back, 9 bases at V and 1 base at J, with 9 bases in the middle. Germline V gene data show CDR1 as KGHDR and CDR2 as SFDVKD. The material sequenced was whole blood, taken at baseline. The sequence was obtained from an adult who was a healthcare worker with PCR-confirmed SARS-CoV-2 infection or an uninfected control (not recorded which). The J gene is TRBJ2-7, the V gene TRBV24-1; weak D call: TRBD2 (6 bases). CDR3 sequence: CATSGGSYEQYF. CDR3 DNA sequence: TGTGCCACCTCCGGAGGGTCCTACGAGCAGTACTTC.